These 5 T cell receptor beta chains came from one sample sequenced in a study of blood T cells in healthy people across ages. A second about 6 to 12 cycle PCR used barcoded and J-beta primers. TCRdb reprocessed the 5' RACE reads with MiXCR, giving one entry per CDR3 protein. This sample has about a million distinct CDR3 sequences, with roughly half found just once. Sequencing was carried out using blood. These receptors originate from a woman aged 60 to 75 in good health.

There are a few counts of this clonotype. The chain recombines TRBV18 with TRBJ2-7; D gene unclear. Trimming removed 5 bases at V and 3 bases at J, with 8 bases between. CDR3 length: 12 amino acids. Germline V gene lookup returns CDR1 KGHSH and CDR2 LQKENI. CDR3 coding DNA: TGTGCCAGCTCAGTCCAGTTCTACGAGCAGTACTTC. Its translation is CASSVQFYEQYF.

The rearrangement uses TRBV7-2 and TRBJ2-7, with unresolved D. V was shortened by 2 bases and J by 3 bases, with 8 bases between the two germline ends. The CDR3 consists of 13 residues. Germline V gene sequence: CDR1 SGHTA, CDR2 FQGNSA. The CDR3 region is CASSLSDIYEQYF. CDR3 DNA sequence: TGTGCCAGCAGCTTATCCGACATCTACGAGCAGTACTTC. The full variable domain, in which reference TRBV7-2 and TRBJ2-7 provide the parts outside the CDR3, is GAGVSQSPSNKVTEKGKDVELRCDPISGHTALYWYRQSLGQGLEFLIYFQGNSAPDKSGLPSDRFSAERTGGSVSTLTIQRTQQEDSAVYLCASSLSDIYEQYFGPGTRLTVT.

This clonotype appeared once. This rearrangement joins TRBV6-5 to TRBJ1-1, with D tentatively TRBD1 (6 bases). V lost 0 bases to trimming and J lost 3 bases, with 14 bases between them. CDR3 length: 16 amino acids. The germline V gene encodes CDR1 MNHEY and CDR2 SVGAGI. As DNA, the CDR3 is TGTGCCAGCAGTTACTCGAACAGGGAGAGATACACTGAAGCTTTCTTT. The encoded protein is CASSYSNRERYTEAFF.

In its sample, this clonotype was seen a few times. The chain has TRBV11-2 and TRBJ2-6, with D maybe TRBD1 (5 bases). This CDR3 has 14 amino acids. Looked up from germline, CDR1 is SGHAT and CDR2 is FQNNGV. V lost 9 bases and J 2 bases, leaving 11 bases between the germline ends. CDR3 sequence reads: CASQGLTGANVLTF. CDR3 coding DNA: TGTGCCAGTCAGGGTCTCACTGGGGCCAACGTCCTGACTTTC. Supplemented by reference TRBV11-2 and TRBJ2-6, the full variable domain reads EAGVAQSPRYKIIEKRQSVAFWCNPISGHATLYWYQQILGQGPKLLIQFQNNGVVDDSQLPKDRFSAERLKGVDSTLKIQPAKLEDSAVYLCASQGLTGANVLTFGAGSRLTVL.

The sample holds a few counts of this clonotype. This chain joins TRBV27 and TRBJ2-1; possibly TRBD2 for D (5 bases). V gave up 2 bases and J gave up 8 bases, with 13 bases separating them. This CDR3 has 14 residues. The germline V gene has CDR1 MNHEY and CDR2 SMNVEV (reference sequence). CDR3 DNA sequence: TGTGCCAGCAGTTTAGCGTACGGAGCGGATGAGCAGTTCTTC. The encoded protein is CASSLAYGADEQFF.